The 21 T cell receptor beta chains reported below all come from one sample, sequenced in a study of cytomegalovirus exposure and HLA in healthy donors. Amplification used 60 Vbeta primers and 13 Jbeta primers. The data were produced by immunoSEQ multiplex PCR, yet TCRdb's version contains in-frame clones alone and is incomplete. The table includes some 130,000 clones, around 80% detected once. Input material: PBMCs. The receptors shown here come from a middle-aged man in good health and CMV-seropositive.

The chain joins TRBV5-1 to TRBJ2-1, with 11 positions matching TRBD2. The CDR3 totals 15 residues. The J segment lost 5 bases and the V segment lost 5 bases, leaving 6 bases of the junction unmatched. Germline loops: CDR1 SGHRS, CDR2 YFSETQ. The CDR3 sequence: CASRPGLADNNEQFF. CDR3 in DNA: TGCGCCAGCAGACCGGGACTAGCGGACAACAATGAGCAGTTCTTC.

J is TRBJ1-4 and V is TRBV5-4, with D unresolved. Per germline, CDR1 SGHNT and CDR2 YYREEE (reference sequence). Trimming removed 4 bases at V and 4 bases at J, with 11 bases between. The length of the CDR3 is 14 residues. DNA of the CDR3: TGTGCCAGCAGCACACGGGAGGGTAATGAAAAACTGTTTTTT. Translating gives CASSTREGNEKLFF.

The chain is built from TRBV7-9 and TRBJ2-2, with 9 bases fitting TRBD2. CDR1 and CDR2 from the germline V gene are SEHNR and FQNEAQ (reference sequence). J gave up 1 base and V 5 bases, and 8 bases lay outside the gene matches. The CDR3 contains 17 residues. The CDR3 spells CASSPSVLAGNTGELFF. The DNA of the CDR3 is TGTGCCAGCAGCCCTAGTGTACTAGCGGGGAACACCGGGGAGCTGTTTTTT.

This rearrangement joins TRBV27 to TRBJ2-7; no firm D call. V dropped 6 bases and J dropped 1 base, with 22 bases sitting between them. Germline values: CDR1 MNHEY, CDR2 SMNVEV (reference sequence). CDR3 length: 17 amino acids. CDR3 region: CASSPSWVEAASYEQYF. In nucleotides, the CDR3 is TGTGCCAGCAGCCCCTCCTGGGTAGAGGCGGCGTCCTACGAGCAGTACTTC.

The rearrangement uses TRBV10-3 and TRBJ1-6; 11 bases are shared with TRBD1. The V segment lost 0 bases and the J segment 7 bases; nucleotides outside the gene matches: 11. The CDR3 contains 19 residues. Looked up from germline, CDR1 is ENHRY and CDR2 is SYGVKD. In DNA form, the CDR3 reads TGTGCCATCAGTGAGTCGGGGACCGGGACAGGGGGTAGGAATTCACCCCTCCACTTT. Translation: CAISESGTGTGGRNSPLHF.

The CDR3 reads CASSEAGGFEKLFF. CDR3 DNA sequence: TGTGCCAGCAGTGAGGCAGGGGGCTTTGAAAAACTGTTTTTT. J is TRBJ1-4 and V is TRBV25-1; 8 nucleotides agree with TRBD1. The germline V gene has CDR1 MGHDK and CDR2 SYGVNS. The CDR3 has 14 residues. Trimming removed 3 bases from V and 7 bases from J; junction bases left unmatched: 4.

The V call is TRBV28, the J call TRBJ2-5, with D possibly TRBD2 on 8 matching bases. Germline values: CDR1 MDHEN, CDR2 SYDVKM. The CDR3 spans 16 residues. Trimming stripped 4 bases from V and 7 bases from J, with 22 bases between. DNA of the CDR3: TGTGCCAGCAGTTCTCTTTACAGGGGACTAGTAGGGACCCAGTACTTC. Protein: CASSSLYRGLVGTQYF.

The rearrangement links TRBV19 to TRBJ2-3; TRBD2 is a possible D gene (5 bases). The CDR3 is made up of 13 amino acids. V was trimmed by 6 bases and J by 5 bases, leaving 12 bases between them. Germline V CDR1 and CDR2: LNHDA, SQIVND (reference sequence). In DNA, the CDR3 is TGTGCCAGTAGGAGGAGGCCCGAAGATACGCAGTATTTT. Amino acid sequence: CASRRRPEDTQYF.

The sample holds one count of this clone. The chain combines TRBV11-2 with TRBJ2-5; TRBD1 agrees at 7 bases. The CDR3 sequence is 15 residues long. V shed 5 bases, J shed 2 bases, and the junction held 8 bases outside the gene matches. The V gene's germline CDR1 is SGHAT and CDR2 FQNNGV. CDR3 protein: CASSPDGTEQETQYF. The CDR3 coding sequence is TGTGCCAGCAGCCCAGATGGGACAGAACAAGAGACCCAGTACTTC. Full variable domain (missing parts from reference TRBV11-2 and TRBJ2-5): EAGVAQSPRYKIIEKRQSVAFWCNPISGHATLYWYQQILGQGPKLLIQFQNNGVVDDSQLPKDRFSAERLKGVDSTLKIQPAKLEDSAVYLCASSPDGTEQETQYFGPGTRLLVL.

V and J are TRBV15 and TRBJ2-1; 8 nucleotides line up with TRBD2. The germline V gene encodes CDR1 LNHNV and CDR2 YYDKDF (reference sequence). The CDR3 sequence is 16 residues long. V lost 0 bases, J lost 8 bases, and 9 bases stayed unmatched. Here the CDR3 DNA reads TGTGCCACCAGCAGAGATCTTCAGCGGGAGAGTGATGAGCAGTTCTTC. Translating gives CATSRDLQRESDEQFF.

The chain is built from TRBV18 and TRBJ2-7, with unresolved D. Trimming took off 5 bases at V and 2 bases at J, with 19 bases between the two ends. The germline gives CDR1 KGHSH, CDR2 LQKENI. The CDR3 consists of 16 residues. The CDR3 DNA reads TGTGCCAGCTCATCCGAGGTTATTCGAGTCCCCTACGAGCAGTACTTC. Its protein is CASSSEVIRVPYEQYF.

A few counts support this clone. This chain connects TRBV9 to TRBJ2-1, with 10 nucleotides matching TRBD2. Germline values: CDR1 SGDLS, CDR2 YYNGEE. Germline trimming cut 2 bases from V and 7 bases from J; bases unmatched to any gene: 9. The CDR3 runs 16 residues. Here the CDR3 reads CASSVGLAAGRNEQFF. DNA of the CDR3: TGTGCCAGCAGCGTTGGACTAGCGGCTGGGAGGAATGAGCAGTTCTTC.

The rearrangement joins TRBV5-4 to TRBJ2-3, with TRBD2 identical over 7 bases. The CDR3 is 15 residues long. CDR1 is SGHNT, CDR2 YYREEE, per germline (reference sequence). Losses at the gene ends were 2 bases for V and 5 bases for J; bases not matched to a gene: 8. CDR3 bases: TGTGCCAGCAGCTTCCCGGGAGGCCAGGGAGATACGCAGTATTTT. It encodes CASSFPGGQGDTQYF.

The CDR3 loop reads CASSERTHRPIYF. DNA for the CDR3: TGTGCCAGCAGTGAAAGGACTCATCGTCCCATATATTTT. J is TRBJ1-3 and V is TRBV6-1, with unresolved D. The CDR3 spans 13 residues. The V gene's germline CDR1 is MNHNS and CDR2 SASEGT. Trimming left V 2 bases short and J 11 bases short, with 13 bases between.

The chain employs TRBV4-1 and TRBJ2-1; 8 nucleotides match TRBD1. V shed 6 bases and J 0 bases; nucleotides not matched to a gene: 10. Per the germline V gene, CDR1 is MGHRA and CDR2 is YSYEKL. The CDR3 contains 17 residues. The CDR3 DNA sequence: TGCGCCAGCAGTTTTGCACAGGGGGTCCTCTCCTACAATGAGCAGTTCTTC. Translated, it gives CASSFAQGVLSYNEQFF.

This clone showed up just once. The rearrangement joins TRBV4-1 to TRBJ2-1, with D maybe TRBD2 (5 bases). Trimming removed 3 bases from V and 0 bases from J, with 12 bases in between. The CDR3 sequence is 16 residues long. From germline, CDR1 is MGHRA and CDR2 YSYEKL. The CDR3 sequence: CASSQRTGSSYNEQFF. For the CDR3, the DNA is TGCGCCAGCAGCCAGAGGACGGGGAGCTCCTACAATGAGCAGTTCTTC.

J is TRBJ2-2 and V is TRBV21-1; the table names TRBD1, a call not compared with the DNA. TRBV21-1 is an annotated pseudogene. The CDR3 is 16 amino acids. CDR3 residues: CASSKRGDRPIEELFF. The CDR3 DNA sequence: TGTGCCAGCAGCAAAAGGGGGGACAGACCAATTGAGGAGCTGTTTTTT.

The chain combines TRBV9 with TRBJ2-7; 12 bases line up with TRBD1. V gave up 2 bases and J gave up 5 bases; unmatched junction bases: 2. CDR3 length equals 14 residues. CDR1 and CDR2 from the germline V gene are SGDLS and YYNGEE. The CDR3 spells CASSVGTGGDEQYF. The CDR3 bases are TGTGCCAGCAGCGTTGGGACAGGGGGCGACGAGCAGTACTTC.

The chain carries TRBV2 and TRBJ1-5, with D possibly matching TRBD1 (6 bases). V dropped 6 bases and J dropped 4 bases, with 16 bases sitting between them. The CDR3 has 15 amino acids. The germline gives CDR1 SNHLY, CDR2 FYNNEI. As DNA, the CDR3 is TGTGCCAGCAGCCAACAGGGTAGTCGTAATCAGCCCCAGCATTTT. Protein product: CASSQQGSRNQPQHF.

The chain joins TRBV30 to TRBJ1-5; maybe TRBD1 (6 bases). CDR3 length: 13 residues. V lost 7 bases, J lost 0 bases, and 10 bases lay in between. Germline V gene sequence: CDR1 GTSNPN, CDR2 SVGIG (reference sequence). CDR3 amino acids: CAFTGSSNQPQHF. In nucleotides, the CDR3 is TGTGCCTTCACAGGGAGTAGCAATCAGCCCCAGCATTTT.

The chain links TRBV13 to TRBJ2-5; TRBD1 matches at 9 bases. The DNA matches TRBJ2-7 better at its end, which makes the J call doubtful. Germline loops: CDR1 PRHDT, CDR2 FYEKMQ (reference sequence). This CDR3 has 15 residues. The CDR3 sequence: CASSSNLDRGYEQYF. Here the CDR3 DNA reads TGTGCCAGCAGCTCCAACCTGGACAGGGGATACGAGCAGTACTTC.